Included here is one T cell receptor beta chain sequence, with context. These data come from a study of control samples from healthy donors and cancer patients. The CDR3 is 12 residues long. Looked up from germline, CDR1 is SQVTM and CDR2 is ANQGSEA. With 7 bases removed from V and 0 bases from J, the gap between germline ends came to 9 bases. The method was immunoSEQ multiplex PCR; TCRdb's version includes in-frame clones alone and lacks a portion of them. The table lists approximately 70,000 clones, 87% of them singletons. The receptor's source is a woman in her forties or fifties with head and neck cancer. The rearrangement links TRBV29-1 to TRBJ1-1; D ambiguous. The sample consisted of PBMCs. The CDR3 sequence is CSAHSMNTEAFF. CDR3 bases: TGCAGCGCCCACTCAATGAACACTGAAGCTTTCTTT.